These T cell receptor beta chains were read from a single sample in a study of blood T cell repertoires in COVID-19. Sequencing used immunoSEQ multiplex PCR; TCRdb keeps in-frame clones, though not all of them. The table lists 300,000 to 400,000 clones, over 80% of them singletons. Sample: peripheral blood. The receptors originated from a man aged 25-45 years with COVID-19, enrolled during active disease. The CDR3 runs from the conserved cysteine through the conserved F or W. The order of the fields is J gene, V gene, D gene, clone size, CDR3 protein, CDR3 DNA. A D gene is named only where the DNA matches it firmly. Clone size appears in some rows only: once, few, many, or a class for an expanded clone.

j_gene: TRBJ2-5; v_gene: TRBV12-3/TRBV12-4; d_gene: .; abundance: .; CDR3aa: CASSFRGETQYF; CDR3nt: TGTGCCAGCAGTTTTAGGGGAGAGACCCAGTACTTC
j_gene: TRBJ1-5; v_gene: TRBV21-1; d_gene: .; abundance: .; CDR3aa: CASSQTGTGVIRGNQPQHF; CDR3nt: TGTGCCAGCAGCCAAACCGGGACAGGGGTGATTCGGGGCAATCAGCCCCAGCATTTT
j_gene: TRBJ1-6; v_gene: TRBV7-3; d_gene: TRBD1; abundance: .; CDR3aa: CASSLETGTANSPLHF; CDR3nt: TGTGCCAGCAGCTTAGAAACCGGGACAGCTAATTCACCCCTCCACTTT
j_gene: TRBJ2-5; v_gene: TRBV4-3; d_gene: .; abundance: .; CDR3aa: CASSQGASSVGETQYF; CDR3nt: TGCGCCAGCAGCCAAGGAGCTAGCTCCGTGGGAGAGACCCAGTACTTC
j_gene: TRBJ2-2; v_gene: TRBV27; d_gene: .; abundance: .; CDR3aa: CASSLVYPSGTGELFF; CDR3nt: TGTGCCAGCAGTTTAGTGTACCCCTCGGGCACCGGGGAGCTGTTTTTT
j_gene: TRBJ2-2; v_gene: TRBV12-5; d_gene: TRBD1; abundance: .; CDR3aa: CASGAGTGIPGELFF; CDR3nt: TGTGCTAGTGGTGCCGGGACAGGGATCCCCGGGGAGCTGTTTTTT
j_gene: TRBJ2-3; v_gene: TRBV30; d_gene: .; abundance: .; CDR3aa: CAWSVLGIAHYTDTQYF; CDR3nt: TGTGCCTGGAGTGTACTGGGAATAGCGCATTACACAGATACGCAGTATTTT
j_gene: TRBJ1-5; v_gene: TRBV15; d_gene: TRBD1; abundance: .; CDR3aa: CATSPTGEYEPQHF; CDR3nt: TGTGCCACCAGCCCGACAGGGGAGTATGAGCCCCAGCATTTT
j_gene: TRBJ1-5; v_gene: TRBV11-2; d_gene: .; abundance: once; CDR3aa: CASSRGNQPQHF; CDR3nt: TGTGCCAGCAGCCGGGGCAATCAGCCCCAGCATTTT
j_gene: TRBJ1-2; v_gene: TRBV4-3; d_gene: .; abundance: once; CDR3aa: CASSQDKFQGYTF; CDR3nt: TGCGCCAGCAGCCAAGATAAGTTCCAGGGCTACACCTTC
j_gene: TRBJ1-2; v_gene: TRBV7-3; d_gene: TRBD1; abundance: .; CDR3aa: CASSEGTGPNYGYTF; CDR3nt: TGTGCCAGCAGCGAGGGGACAGGACCTAACTATGGCTACACCTTC
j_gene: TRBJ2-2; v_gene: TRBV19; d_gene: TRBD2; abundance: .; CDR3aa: CASSPLLESGGLTGELFF; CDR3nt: TGTGCCAGTAGTCCGTTGTTAGAGAGCGGGGGGCTCACCGGGGAGCTGTTTTTT
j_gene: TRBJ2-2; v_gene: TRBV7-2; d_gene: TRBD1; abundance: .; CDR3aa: CASRRDSANTGELFF; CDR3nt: TGTGCCAGCAGGAGGGACAGCGCTAACACCGGGGAGCTGTTTTTT
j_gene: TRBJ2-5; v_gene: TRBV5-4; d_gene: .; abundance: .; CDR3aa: CASSLRAGLKTQYF; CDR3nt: TGTGCCAGCAGCCTACGTGCGGGTTTGAAGACCCAGTACTTC
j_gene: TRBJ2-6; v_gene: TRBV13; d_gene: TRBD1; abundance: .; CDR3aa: CASSAGQGPGSGANVLTF; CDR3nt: TGTGCCAGCAGCGCAGGACAGGGACCCGGTTCTGGGGCCAACGTCCTGACTTTC
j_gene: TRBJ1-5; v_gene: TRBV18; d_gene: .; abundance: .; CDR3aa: CASSPGASNQPQHF; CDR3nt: TGTGCCAGCTCACCAGGGGCGAGCAATCAGCCCCAGCATTTT
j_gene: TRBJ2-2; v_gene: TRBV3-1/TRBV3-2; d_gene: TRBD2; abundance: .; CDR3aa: CASSQGPAGGFGELFF; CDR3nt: TGTGCCAGCAGCCAAGGGCCAGCGGGAGGATTCGGGGAGCTGTTTTTT
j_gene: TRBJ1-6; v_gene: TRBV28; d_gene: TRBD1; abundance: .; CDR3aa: CASSSPADRGDNSPLHF; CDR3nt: TGTGCCAGCAGTTCGCCCGCTGACAGGGGAGATAATTCACCCCTCCACTTT
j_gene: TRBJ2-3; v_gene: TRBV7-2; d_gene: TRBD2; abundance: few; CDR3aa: CASSGGRSGDTQYF; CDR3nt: TGTGCCAGCTCCGGGGGGAGATCGGGAGATACGCAGTATTTT
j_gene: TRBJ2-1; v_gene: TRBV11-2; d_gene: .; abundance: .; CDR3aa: CASSLVSIDSNEQFF; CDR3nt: TGTGCCAGCAGCTTAGTCTCGATAGACTCCAATGAGCAGTTCTTC
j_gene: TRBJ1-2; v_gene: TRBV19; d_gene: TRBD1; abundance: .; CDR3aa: CASSTQGASYGYTF; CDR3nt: TGTGCCAGTAGTACACAGGGGGCTAGCTATGGCTACACCTTC
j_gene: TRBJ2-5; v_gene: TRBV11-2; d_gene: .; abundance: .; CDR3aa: CASSTGGVLQETQYF; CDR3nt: TGTGCCAGCAGCACCGGCGGGGTGTTGCAGGAGACCCAGTACTTC
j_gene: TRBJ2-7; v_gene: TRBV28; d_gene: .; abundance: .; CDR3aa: CASLRSGVYEQYF; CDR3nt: TGTGCCAGTCTCAGGTCGGGGGTCTACGAGCAGTACTTC
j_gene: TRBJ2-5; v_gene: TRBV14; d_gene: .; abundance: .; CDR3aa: CASSFGRYQETQYF; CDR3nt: TGTGCCAGCAGCTTTGGTCGGTACCAAGAGACCCAGTACTTC
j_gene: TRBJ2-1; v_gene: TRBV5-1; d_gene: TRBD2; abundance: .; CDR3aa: CASSLDGGGPYNEQFF; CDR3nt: TGCGCCAGCAGCTTGGACGGCGGGGGGCCTTACAATGAGCAGTTCTTC
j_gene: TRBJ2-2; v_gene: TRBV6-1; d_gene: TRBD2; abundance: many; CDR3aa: CASSASTSGSIAGELFF; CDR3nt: TGTGCCAGCAGTGCGTCGACTAGCGGGAGTATTGCCGGGGAGCTGTTTTTT
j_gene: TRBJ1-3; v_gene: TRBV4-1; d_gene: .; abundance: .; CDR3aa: CASSQDRRFGGNTIYF; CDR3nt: TGCGCCAGCAGCCAAGATAGGCGGTTCGGCGGAAACACCATATATTTT
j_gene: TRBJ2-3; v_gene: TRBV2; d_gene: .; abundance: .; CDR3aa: CASSLEGGRVTDTQYF; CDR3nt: TGTGCCAGCAGTCTTGAAGGAGGACGGGTCACAGATACGCAGTATTTT
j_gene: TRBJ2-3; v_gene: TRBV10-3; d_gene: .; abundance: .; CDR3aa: CAISPRDTQYF; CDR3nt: TGTGCCATCAGTCCTCGGGATACGCAGTATTTT
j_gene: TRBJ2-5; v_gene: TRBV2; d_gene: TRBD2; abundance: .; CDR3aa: CASSAGLAGTQETQYF; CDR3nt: TGTGCCAGCAGCGCCGGACTAGCGGGTACCCAAGAGACCCAGTACTTC
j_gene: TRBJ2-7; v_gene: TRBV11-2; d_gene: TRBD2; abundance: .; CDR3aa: CASSPRRLAGGQVLHEQYF; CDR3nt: TGTGCCAGCAGCCCCCGCCGACTAGCGGGAGGGCAAGTTTTACACGAGCAGTACTTC
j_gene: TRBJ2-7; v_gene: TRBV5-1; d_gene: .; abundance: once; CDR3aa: CASSDLTGEGVYEQYF; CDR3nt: TGCGCCAGCAGCGACCTGACAGGGGAGGGGGTTTACGAGCAGTACTTC
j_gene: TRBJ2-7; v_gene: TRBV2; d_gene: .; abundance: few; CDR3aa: CASSARVSYEQYF; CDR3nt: TGTGCCAGCAGTGCCCGGGTTTCTTACGAGCAGTACTTC